These 2 T cell receptor beta chains originate from one sample sequenced in a study of blood T cell repertoires in COVID-19. Clones were sequenced by immunoSEQ multiplex PCR, and TCRdb holds only the in-frame ones, with some missing. The data contain 390,000 or so clones, 90% of them singletons. Sequencing was performed on peripheral blood. These receptors were obtained from a young man with active or convalescent COVID-19.

This sequence joins TRBV5-4 and TRBJ2-1; 7 bases match TRBD2. The CDR3 extends over 16 amino acids. Trimming took 2 bases from V and 7 from J; bases not matched to a gene: 12. Germline loops: CDR1 SGHNT, CDR2 YYREEE (reference sequence). The CDR3 spells CASSFDSRLADNEQFF. The CDR3 DNA reads as TGTGCCAGCAGCTTCGATAGTCGGCTAGCGGATAATGAGCAGTTCTTC.

The V and J genes are TRBV5-5 and TRBJ2-7; 9 bases line up with TRBD2. This CDR3 is built from 17 residues. The germline gives CDR1 SGHKS, CDR2 YYEKEE (reference sequence). V shed 1 base and J 4 bases; nucleotides not matched to a gene: 12. CDR3 loop: CASSLLVTSGRSYEQYF. The DNA for the CDR3 is TGTGCCAGCAGCTTGTTAGTTACCAGCGGGAGGTCTTACGAGCAGTACTTC.